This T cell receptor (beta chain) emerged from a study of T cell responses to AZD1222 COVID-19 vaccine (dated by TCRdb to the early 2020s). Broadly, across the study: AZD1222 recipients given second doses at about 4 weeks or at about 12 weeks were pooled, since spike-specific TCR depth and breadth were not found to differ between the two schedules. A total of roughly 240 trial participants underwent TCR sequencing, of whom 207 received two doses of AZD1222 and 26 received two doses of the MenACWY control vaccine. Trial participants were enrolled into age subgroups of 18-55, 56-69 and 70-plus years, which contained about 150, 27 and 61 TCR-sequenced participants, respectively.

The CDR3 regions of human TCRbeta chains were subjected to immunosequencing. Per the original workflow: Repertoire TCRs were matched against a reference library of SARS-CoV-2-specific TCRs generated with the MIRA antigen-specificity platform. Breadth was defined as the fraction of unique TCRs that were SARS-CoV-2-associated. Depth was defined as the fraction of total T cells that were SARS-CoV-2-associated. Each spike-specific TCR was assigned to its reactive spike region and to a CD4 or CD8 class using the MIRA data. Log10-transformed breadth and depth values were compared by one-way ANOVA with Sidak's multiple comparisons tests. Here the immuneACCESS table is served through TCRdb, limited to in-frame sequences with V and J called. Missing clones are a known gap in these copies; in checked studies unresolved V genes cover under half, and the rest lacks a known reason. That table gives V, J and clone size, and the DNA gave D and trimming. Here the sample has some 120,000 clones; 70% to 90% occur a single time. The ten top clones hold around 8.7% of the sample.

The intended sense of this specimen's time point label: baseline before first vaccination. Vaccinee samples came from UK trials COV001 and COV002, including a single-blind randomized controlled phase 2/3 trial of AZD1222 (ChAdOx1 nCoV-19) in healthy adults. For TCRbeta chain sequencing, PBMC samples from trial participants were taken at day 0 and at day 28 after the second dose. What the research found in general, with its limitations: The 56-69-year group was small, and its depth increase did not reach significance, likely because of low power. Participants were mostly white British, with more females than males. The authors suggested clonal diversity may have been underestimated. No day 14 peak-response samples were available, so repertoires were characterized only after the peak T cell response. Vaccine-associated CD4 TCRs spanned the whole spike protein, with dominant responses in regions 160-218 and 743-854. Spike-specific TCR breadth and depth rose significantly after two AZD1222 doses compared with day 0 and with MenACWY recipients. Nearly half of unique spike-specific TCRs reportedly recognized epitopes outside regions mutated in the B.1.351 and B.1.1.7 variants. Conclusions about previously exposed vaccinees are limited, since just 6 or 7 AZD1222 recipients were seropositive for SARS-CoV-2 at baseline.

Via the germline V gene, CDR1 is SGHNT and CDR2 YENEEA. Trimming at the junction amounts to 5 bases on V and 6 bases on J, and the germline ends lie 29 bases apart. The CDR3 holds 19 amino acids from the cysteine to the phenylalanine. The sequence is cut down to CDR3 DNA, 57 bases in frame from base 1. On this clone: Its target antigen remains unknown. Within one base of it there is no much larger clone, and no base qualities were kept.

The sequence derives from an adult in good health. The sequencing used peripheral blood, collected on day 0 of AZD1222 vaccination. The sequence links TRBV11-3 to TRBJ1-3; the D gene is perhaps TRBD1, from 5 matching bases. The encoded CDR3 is CASSPPGGGTLIGVNTIYF. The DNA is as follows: TGTGCCAGCAGCCCCCCTGGGGGGGGGACGTTAATAGGAGTAAACACCATATATTTT. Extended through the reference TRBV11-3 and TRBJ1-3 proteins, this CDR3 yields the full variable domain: EAGVVQSPRYKIIEKKQPVAFWCNPISGHNTLYWYLQNLGQGPELLIRYENEEAVDDSQLPKDRFSAERLKGVDSTLKIQPAELGDSAVYLCASSPPGGGTLIGVNTIYFGEGSWLTVV.